This TCR beta chain was observed in a study of cytomegalovirus exposure and HLA in healthy donors. Study-wide background: Previous work identified roughly 110 million unique TCR beta sequences from about 200 million T cells.

General study results and limits: Most TCR sequences proved rare, with some public TCRs found in many donors. Later on, a genetic analysis was performed. It linked a missense variant in DCLRE1C with V- and J-gene trimming of TCR beta. One later analysis reportedly identified an Asian-associated ancestry cluster that showed fewer N-insertions than the approximately 600-donor mean.

With regard to this clone: The antigen is not known.

Both 60 Vbeta primers and 13 Jbeta primers went into the PCR. Produced via immunoSEQ multiplex PCR; TCRdb's table is partial and in-frame only. Of more than 150,000 clones listed, around 80% were seen once; the top ten hold about 7.7%. Unmatched junction bases numbered 10, after V lost 7 bases and J lost 7 bases. CDR3 size: 16 residues. The germline CDR1 and CDR2 sequences are LNHDA and SQIVND (reference sequence). The V and J genes are TRBV19 and TRBJ2-2, with 12 bases aligning to TRBD1. The receptor was derived from a woman aged 35 to 49 in good health and CMV-seropositive. Specimen: PBMCs. This CDR3 is CASIGTGGILNGELFF. The DNA for the CDR3 is TGTGCCAGTATTGGGACAGGGGGCATTTTAAACGGGGAGCTGTTTTTT.